Shown below are 2 T cell receptor beta chains from a single sample sequenced in a study of cytomegalovirus exposure and HLA in healthy donors. PCR primers comprised 60 Vbeta and 13 Jbeta primers. Profiled with immunoSEQ multiplex PCR; TCRdb holds only in-frame clones, not every one. The repertoire holds about 200,000 clones, with around 79% as singletons. The sequencing sample was made of PBMCs. The source is a male donor in good health and CMV-seropositive.

This clone has just one count. The V and J genes are TRBV5-1 and TRBJ2-2; no clear D gene. Germline assignment: CDR1 SGHRS and CDR2 YFSETQ. The CDR3 runs to 16 residues. Trimming left V 0 bases short and J 3 bases short, with 12 bases between. The CDR3 protein is CASSLVSYRDTGELFF. The CDR3 DNA reads TGCGCCAGCAGCTTGGTTTCCTACCGCGACACCGGGGAGCTGTTTTTT.

The rearrangement joins TRBV5-1 to TRBJ2-3, with TRBD2 matching over 7 bases. Per the germline V gene, CDR1 is SGHRS and CDR2 is YFSETQ. The ends lost 3 bases at V and 6 bases at J; junction bases unmatched: 4. The CDR3 extends over 13 amino acids. CDR3 protein: CASSWEGSDTQYF. As DNA, the CDR3 is TGCGCCAGCAGCTGGGAGGGGTCCGATACGCAGTATTTT. Filled out from reference TRBV5-1 and TRBJ2-3, the complete variable domain reads KAGVTQTPRYLIKTRGQQVTLSCSPISGHRSVSWYQQTPGQGLQFLFEYFSETQRNKGNFPGRFSGRQFSNSRSEMNVSTLELGDSALYLCASSWEGSDTQYFGPGTRLTVL.